The clone carrying this T cell receptor (beta chain) is a singleton in its sample. Genomic DNA served as template for TCR beta VDJ and CDR3 profiling. MiXCR was run by TCRdb on the reads, yielding one entry per CDR3 protein. Among 260,000 or so distinct CDR3 sequences, approximately 79% were seen once, and the ten largest hold about two fifths. Germline CDR1 and CDR2: SEHNR and FQNEAQ (reference sequence). The CDR3 spans 14 residues. The V segment lost 3 bases and the J segment 12 bases; nucleotides outside the gene matches: 10. Before being chosen for sequencing, patients had shown CD8+CD57+ cell expansion by flow cytometry. Diagnosis of severe acquired aplastic anemia applied to all patients. The source of the sample is a study of CD8+CD57+ T cells in acquired aplastic anemia.

This receptor was obtained from a human donor with aplastic anemia. The sequenced material came from sorted CD4+, CD8+, or CD8+CD57+ T cells (not recorded which) from PBMCs. The genes are TRBV7-9 and TRBJ2-5, with 10 bases matching TRBD2. CDR3: CASSLESSGGKKYF. As DNA, the CDR3 is TGTGCCAGCAGCTTGGAGAGTAGCGGGGGGAAGAAGTACTTC. The full variable domain, completed using reference TRBV7-9 and TRBJ2-5, is DTGVSQNPRHKITKRGQNVTFRCDPISEHNRLYWYRQTLGQGPEFLTYFQNEAQLEKSRLLSDRFSAERPKGSFSTLEIQRTEQGDSAMYLCASSLESSGGKKYFGPGTRLLVL.